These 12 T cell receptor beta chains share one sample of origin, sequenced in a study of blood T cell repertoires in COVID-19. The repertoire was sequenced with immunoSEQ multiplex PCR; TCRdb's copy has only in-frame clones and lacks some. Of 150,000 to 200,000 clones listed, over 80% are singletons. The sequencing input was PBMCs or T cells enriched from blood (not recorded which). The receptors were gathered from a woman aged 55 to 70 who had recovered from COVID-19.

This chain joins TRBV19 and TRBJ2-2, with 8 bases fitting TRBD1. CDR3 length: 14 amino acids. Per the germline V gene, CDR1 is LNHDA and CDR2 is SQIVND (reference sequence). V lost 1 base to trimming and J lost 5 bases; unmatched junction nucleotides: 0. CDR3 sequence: CASSIGQGTGELFF. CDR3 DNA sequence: TGTGCCAGTAGTATAGGACAGGGGACCGGGGAGCTGTTTTTT.

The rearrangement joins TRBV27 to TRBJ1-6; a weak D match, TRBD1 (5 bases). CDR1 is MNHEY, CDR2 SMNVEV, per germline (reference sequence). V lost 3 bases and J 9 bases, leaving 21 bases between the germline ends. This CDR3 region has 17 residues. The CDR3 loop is CASSFGGGDPGSSPLHF. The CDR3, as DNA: TGTGCCAGCAGTTTCGGGGGAGGGGACCCTGGTAGTTCACCCCTCCACTTT.

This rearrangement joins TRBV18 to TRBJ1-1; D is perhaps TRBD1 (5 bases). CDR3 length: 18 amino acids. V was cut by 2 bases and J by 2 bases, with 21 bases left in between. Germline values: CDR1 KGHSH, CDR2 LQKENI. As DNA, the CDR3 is TGTGCCAGCTCACCATCGCAGGGTTTTGGGGCACTTAACACTGAAGCTTTCTTT. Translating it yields CASSPSQGFGALNTEAFF.

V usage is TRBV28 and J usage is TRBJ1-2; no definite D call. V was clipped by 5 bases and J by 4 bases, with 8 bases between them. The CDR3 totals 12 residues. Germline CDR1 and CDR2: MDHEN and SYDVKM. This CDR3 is CASSPPGYGYTF. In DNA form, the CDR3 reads TGTGCCAGCAGTCCCCCGGGCTATGGCTACACCTTC.

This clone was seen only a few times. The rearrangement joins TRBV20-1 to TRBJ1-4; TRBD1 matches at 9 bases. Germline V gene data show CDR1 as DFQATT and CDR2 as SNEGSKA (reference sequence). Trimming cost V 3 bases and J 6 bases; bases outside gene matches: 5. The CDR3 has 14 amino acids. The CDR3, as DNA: TGCAGTGCTAGTGACAGGGGGAAAGATGAAAAACTGTTTTTT. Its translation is CSASDRGKDEKLFF.

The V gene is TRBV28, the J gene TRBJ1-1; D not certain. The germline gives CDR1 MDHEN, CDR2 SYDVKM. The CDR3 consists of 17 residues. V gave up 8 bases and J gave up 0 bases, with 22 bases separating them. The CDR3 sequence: CASGQVGGVRMNTEAFF. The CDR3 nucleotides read TGTGCCAGCGGGCAGGTTGGCGGGGTGAGAATGAACACTGAAGCTTTCTTT.

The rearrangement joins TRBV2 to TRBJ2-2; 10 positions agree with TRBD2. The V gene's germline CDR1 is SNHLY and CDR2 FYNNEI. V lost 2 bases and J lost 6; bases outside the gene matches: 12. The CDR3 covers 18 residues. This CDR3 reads CASSEPQASGSWAGELFF. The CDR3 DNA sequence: TGTGCCAGCAGTGAACCCCAGGCTAGCGGGAGTTGGGCCGGGGAGCTGTTTTTT.

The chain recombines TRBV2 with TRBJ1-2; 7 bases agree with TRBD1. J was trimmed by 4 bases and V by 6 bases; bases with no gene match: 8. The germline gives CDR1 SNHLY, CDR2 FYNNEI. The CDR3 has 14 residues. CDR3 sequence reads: CASSNRGLSYGYTF. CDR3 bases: TGTGCCAGCAGCAACAGGGGTCTGAGCTATGGCTACACCTTC.

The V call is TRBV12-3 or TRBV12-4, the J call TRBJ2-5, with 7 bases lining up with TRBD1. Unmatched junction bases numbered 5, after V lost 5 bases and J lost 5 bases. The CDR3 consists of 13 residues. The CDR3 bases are TGTGCCAGCAGTCGACAGGGTTGGGAGACCCAGTACTTC. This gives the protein CASSRQGWETQYF.

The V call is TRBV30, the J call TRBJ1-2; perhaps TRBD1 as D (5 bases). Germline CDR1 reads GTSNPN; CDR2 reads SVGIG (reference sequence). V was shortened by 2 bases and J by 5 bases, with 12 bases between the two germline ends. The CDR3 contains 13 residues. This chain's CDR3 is CAWSSQGGYGYTF. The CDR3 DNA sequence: TGTGCCTGGAGTTCCCAGGGAGGGTATGGCTACACCTTC.

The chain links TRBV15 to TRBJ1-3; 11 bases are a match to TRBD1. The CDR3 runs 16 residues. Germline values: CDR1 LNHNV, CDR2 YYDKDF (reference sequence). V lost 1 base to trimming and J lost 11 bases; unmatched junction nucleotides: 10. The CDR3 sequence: CATSRVGTGGPVAIYF. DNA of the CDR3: TGTGCCACCAGCAGAGTAGGGACAGGGGGACCCGTTGCCATATATTTT.

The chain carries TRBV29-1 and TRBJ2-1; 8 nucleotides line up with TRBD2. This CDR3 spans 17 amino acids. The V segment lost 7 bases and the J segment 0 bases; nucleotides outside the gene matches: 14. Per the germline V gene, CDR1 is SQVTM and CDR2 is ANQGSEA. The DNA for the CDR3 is TGCAGCGCAGGACCTCCACTAAGCGGGAGCTCCTACAATGAGCAGTTCTTC. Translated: CSAGPPLSGSSYNEQFF.